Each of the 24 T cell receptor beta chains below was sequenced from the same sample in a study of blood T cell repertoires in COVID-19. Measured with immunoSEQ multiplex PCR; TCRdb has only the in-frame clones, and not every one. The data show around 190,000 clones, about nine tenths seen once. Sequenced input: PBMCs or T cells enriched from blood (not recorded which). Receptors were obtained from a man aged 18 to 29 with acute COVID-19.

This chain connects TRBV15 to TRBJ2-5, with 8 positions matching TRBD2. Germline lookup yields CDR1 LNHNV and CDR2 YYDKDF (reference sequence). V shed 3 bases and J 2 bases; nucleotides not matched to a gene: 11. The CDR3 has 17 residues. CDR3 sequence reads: CATSSPGSGSWQETQYF. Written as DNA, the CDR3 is TGTGCCACCAGCAGTCCCGGCAGCGGGAGTTGGCAAGAGACCCAGTACTTC.

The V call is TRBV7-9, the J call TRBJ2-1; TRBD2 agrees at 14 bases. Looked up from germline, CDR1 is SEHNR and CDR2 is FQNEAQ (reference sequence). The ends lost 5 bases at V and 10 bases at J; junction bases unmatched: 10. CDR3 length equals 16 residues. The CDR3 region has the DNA TGTGCCAGCAGCCAGCCGGGACTAGCGGGAGTGGGAGAGCAGTTCTTC. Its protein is CASSQPGLAGVGEQFF.

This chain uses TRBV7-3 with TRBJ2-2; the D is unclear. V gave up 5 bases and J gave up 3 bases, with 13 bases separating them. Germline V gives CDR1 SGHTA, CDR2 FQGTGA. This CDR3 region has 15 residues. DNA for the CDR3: TGTGCCAGCAGCCCCGGTGGGCCCTACACCGGGGAGCTGTTTTTT. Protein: CASSPGGPYTGELFF.

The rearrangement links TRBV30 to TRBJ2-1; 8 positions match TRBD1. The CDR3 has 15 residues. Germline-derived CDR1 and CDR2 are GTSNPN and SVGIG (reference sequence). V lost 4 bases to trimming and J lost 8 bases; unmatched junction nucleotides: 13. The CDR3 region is CAWTTGVVGDHEQFF. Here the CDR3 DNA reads TGTGCCTGGACGACAGGGGTGGTTGGTGACCATGAGCAGTTCTTC.

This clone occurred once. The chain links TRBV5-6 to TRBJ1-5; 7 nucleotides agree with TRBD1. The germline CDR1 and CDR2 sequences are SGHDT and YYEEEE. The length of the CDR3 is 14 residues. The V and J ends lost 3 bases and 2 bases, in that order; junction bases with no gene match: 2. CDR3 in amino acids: CASSSTGGNQPQHF. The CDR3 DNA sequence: TGTGCCAGCAGCTCCACAGGGGGCAATCAGCCCCAGCATTTT. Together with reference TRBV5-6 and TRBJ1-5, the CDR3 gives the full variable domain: DAGVTQSPTHLIKTRGQQVTLRCSPKSGHDTVSWYQQALGQGPQFIFQYYEEEERQRGNFPDRFSGHQFPNYSSELNVNALLLGDSALYLCASSSTGGNQPQHFGDGTRLSIL.

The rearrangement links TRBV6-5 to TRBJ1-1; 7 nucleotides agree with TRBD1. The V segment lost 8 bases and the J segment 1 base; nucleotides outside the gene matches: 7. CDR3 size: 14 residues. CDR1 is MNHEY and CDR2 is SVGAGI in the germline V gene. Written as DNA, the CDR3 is TGTGCCAGCCGGACAGGTCTCCCGAACACTGAAGCTTTCTTT. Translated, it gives CASRTGLPNTEAFF.

The CDR3 DNA reads TGTGCCAGCAGTGTCAGTGATAGCAATCAGCCCCAGCATTTT. It codes for CASSVSDSNQPQHF. The chain combines TRBV27 with TRBJ1-5; D remains ambiguous. This CDR3 is 14 amino acids long. Germline V gene lookup returns CDR1 MNHEY and CDR2 SMNVEV (reference sequence). V shed 5 bases and J shed 0 bases, with 8 bases lying between them.

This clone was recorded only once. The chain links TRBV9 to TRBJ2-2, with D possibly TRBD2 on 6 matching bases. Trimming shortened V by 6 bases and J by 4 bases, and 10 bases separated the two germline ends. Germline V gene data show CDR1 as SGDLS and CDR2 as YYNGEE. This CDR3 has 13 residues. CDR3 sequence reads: CASNLGGTGELFF. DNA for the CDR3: TGTGCCAGCAACTTGGGGGGCACCGGGGAGCTGTTTTTT. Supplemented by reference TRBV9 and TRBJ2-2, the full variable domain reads DSGVTQTPKHLITATGQRVTLRCSPRSGDLSVYWYQQSLDQGLQFLIQYYNGEERAKGNILERFSAQQFPDLHSELNLSSLELGDSALYFCASNLGGTGELFFGEGSRLTVL.

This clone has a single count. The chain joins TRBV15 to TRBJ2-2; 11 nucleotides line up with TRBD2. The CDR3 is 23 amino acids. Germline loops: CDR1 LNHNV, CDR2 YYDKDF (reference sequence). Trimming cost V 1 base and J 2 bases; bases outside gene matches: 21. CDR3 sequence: CATSRGDSGRVPFRTTNTGELFF. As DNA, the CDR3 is TGTGCCACCAGCAGAGGGGATAGCGGGAGGGTTCCATTTCGGACGACCAACACCGGGGAGCTGTTTTTT.

In nucleotides, the CDR3 is TGTGCCAGCAGCCAAGACAGGGGGGTCCCCCCAGATACGCAGTATTTT. It codes for CASSQDRGVPPDTQYF. The chain carries TRBV14 and TRBJ2-3, with D maybe TRBD1 (7 bases). From germline, CDR1 is SGHDN and CDR2 FVKESK. V lost 0 bases and J 4 bases, leaving 14 bases between the germline ends. The CDR3 spans 16 residues. Full variable domain (remainder filled in from reference TRBV14 and TRBJ2-3): EAGVTQFPSHSVIEKGQTVTLRCDPISGHDNLYWYRRVMGKEIKFLLHFVKESKQDESGMPNNRFLAERTGGTYSTLKVQPAELEDSGVYFCASSQDRGVPPDTQYFGPGTRLTVL.

The DNA for the CDR3 is TGTGCCAGCAGCTCAAGGGCGGCAGGACAAACCTACGAGCAGTACTTC. The encoded protein is CASSSRAAGQTYEQYF. This chain connects TRBV2 to TRBJ2-7; D may be TRBD1 (5 bases). Trimming took 6 bases from V and 2 from J, leaving 20 bases between them. The V gene's germline CDR1 is SNHLY and CDR2 FYNNEI. This CDR3 is 16 amino acids long.

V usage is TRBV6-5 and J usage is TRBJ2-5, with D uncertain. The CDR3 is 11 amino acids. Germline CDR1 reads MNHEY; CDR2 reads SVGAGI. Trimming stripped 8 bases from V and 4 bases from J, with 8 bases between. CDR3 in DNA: TGTGCCAGCGGTAGTACAGAGACCCAGTACTTC. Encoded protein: CASGSTETQYF.

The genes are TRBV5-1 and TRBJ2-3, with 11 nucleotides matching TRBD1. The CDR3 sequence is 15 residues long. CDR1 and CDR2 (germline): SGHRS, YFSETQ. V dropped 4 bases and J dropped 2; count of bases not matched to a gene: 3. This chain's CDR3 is CASSGGQGVTDTQYF. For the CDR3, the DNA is TGCGCCAGCAGCGGGGGACAGGGGGTCACAGATACGCAGTATTTT.

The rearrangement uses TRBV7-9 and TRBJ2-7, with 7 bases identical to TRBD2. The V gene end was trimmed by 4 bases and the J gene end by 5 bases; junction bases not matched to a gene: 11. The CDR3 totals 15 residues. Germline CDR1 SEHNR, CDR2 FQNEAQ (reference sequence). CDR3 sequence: CASSSLTGGKNEQYF. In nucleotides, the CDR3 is TGTGCCAGCAGCTCGCTTACGGGGGGTAAGAACGAGCAGTACTTC.

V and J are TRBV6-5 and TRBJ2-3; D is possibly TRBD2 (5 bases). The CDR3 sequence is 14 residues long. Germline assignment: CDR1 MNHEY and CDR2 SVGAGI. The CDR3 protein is CAGGSMGAVDTQYF. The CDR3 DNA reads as TGTGCGGGCGGGTCTATGGGCGCGGTGGATACGCAGTATTTT.

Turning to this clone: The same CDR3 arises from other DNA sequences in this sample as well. CDR3 sequence: CASSLAGGPYEQYF. The CDR3 nucleotides read TGTGCCAGCAGTCTAGCGGGAGGGCCCTACGAGCAGTACTTC. This chain links TRBV27 with TRBJ2-7; 12 bases fit TRBD2. CDR1 is MNHEY and CDR2 is SMNVEV in the germline V gene (reference sequence). V gave up 5 bases and J gave up 2 bases; unmatched junction bases: 1. The CDR3 is made up of 14 amino acids.

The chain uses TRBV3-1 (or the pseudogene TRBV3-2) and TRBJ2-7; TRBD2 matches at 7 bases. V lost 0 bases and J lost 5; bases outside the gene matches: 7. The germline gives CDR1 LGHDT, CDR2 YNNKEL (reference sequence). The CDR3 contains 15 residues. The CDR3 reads CASSQEEGGGDEQYF. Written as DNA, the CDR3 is TGTGCCAGCAGCCAAGAAGAAGGCGGGGGAGACGAGCAGTACTTC.

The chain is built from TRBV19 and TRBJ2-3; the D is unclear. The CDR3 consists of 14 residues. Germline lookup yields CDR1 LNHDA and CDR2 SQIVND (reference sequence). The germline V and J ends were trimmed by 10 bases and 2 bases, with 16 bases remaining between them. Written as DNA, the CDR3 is TGTGCCATAGCCGTAAGCCTCGACACAGATACGCAGTATTTT. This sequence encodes CAIAVSLDTDTQYF.

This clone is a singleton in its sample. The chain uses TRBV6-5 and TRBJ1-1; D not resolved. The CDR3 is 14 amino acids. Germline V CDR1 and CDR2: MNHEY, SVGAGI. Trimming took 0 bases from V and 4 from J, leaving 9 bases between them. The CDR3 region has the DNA TGTGCCAGCAGTTACTCGCGCAGACTCACTGAAGCTTTCTTT. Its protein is CASSYSRRLTEAFF.

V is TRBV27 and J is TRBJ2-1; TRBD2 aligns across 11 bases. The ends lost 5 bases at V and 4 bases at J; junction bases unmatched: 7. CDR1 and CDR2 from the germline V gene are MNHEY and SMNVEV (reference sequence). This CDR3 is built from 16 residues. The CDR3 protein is CASSATSGSPYNEQFF. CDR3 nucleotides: TGTGCCAGCAGTGCCACTAGCGGGAGTCCTTACAATGAGCAGTTCTTC.

This CDR3 is CASSGSSDTQYF. The CDR3 bases are TGTGCCAGTAGCGGGAGCTCAGATACGCAGTATTTT. The rearrangement joins TRBV19 to TRBJ2-3; possible D gene TRBD2, 6 bases. The CDR3 sequence is 12 residues long. Germline lookup yields CDR1 LNHDA and CDR2 SQIVND (reference sequence). V shed 6 bases and J shed 4 bases, with 8 bases lying between them.

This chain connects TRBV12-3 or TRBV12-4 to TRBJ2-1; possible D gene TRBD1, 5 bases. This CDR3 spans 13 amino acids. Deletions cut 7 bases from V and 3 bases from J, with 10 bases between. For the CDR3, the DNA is TGTGCCAGCAAACAGACAGTCTACAATGAGCAGTTCTTC. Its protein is CASKQTVYNEQFF.

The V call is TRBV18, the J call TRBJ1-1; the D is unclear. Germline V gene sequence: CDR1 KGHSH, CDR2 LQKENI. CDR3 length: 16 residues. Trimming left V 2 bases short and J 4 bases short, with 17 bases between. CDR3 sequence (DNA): TGTGCCAGCTCACCATCCCGATCCCTACCCGGCACTGAAGCTTTCTTT. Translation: CASSPSRSLPGTEAFF. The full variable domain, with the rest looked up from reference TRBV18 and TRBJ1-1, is NAGVMQNPRHLVRRRGQEARLRCSPMKGHSHVYWYRQLPEEGLKFMVYLQKENIIDESGMPKERFSAEFPKEGPSILRIQQVVRGDSAAYFCASSPSRSLPGTEAFFGQGTRLTVV.

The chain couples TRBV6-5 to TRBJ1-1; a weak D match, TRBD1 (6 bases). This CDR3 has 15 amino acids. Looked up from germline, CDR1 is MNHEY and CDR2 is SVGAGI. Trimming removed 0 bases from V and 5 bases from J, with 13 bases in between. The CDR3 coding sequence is TGTGCCAGCAGTTACTCAGGGGGGGGCATGACTGAAGCTTTCTTT. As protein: CASSYSGGGMTEAFF.